This is a list of T cell receptor beta chains from one sample in a study of glioma-infiltrating T cells after dendritic cell vaccination. Clones were read by immunoSEQ multiplex PCR, and TCRdb kept only the in-frame ones, dropping some. This table holds tens of thousands of clones, roughly nine tenths found once. The sequences come from blood, collected after dendritic cell vaccination. These receptors originate from a human donor with glioblastoma. Both conserved end residues are part of each CDR3. A D gene is named only where the DNA matches it firmly. The size of a clone is reported for some rows only, either as once, few or many, or as a class for expanded clones.

>.|TRBJ2-7|TRBV7-9|.
CASSLGEGSYEQYF
TGTGCCAGCAGCTTAGGAGAGGGCTCCTACGAGCAGTACTTC
>.|TRBJ1-3|TRBV11-2|.
CASSFGSRGNTIYF
TGTGCCAGCAGCTTCGGGAGTCGGGGAAACACCATATATTTT
>.|TRBJ2-5|TRBV4-2|TRBD2
CASSQMGSGDPRETQYF
TGTGCCAGCAGCCAGATGGGTAGCGGGGACCCGAGGGAGACCCAGTACTTC
>.|TRBJ1-1|TRBV19|TRBD1
CASMGDRGLRGAFF
TGTGCCAGTATGGGGGACAGGGGGCTAAGAGGGGCTTTCTTT
>once|TRBJ1-4|TRBV19|.
CASSPLGPATNEKLFF
TGTGCCAGTAGTCCCTTGGGGCCTGCAACTAATGAAAAACTGTTTTTT
>.|TRBJ1-1|TRBV19|.
CASSIHRRSGMNTEAFF
TGTGCCAGTAGTATCCACCGCCGGAGCGGGATGAACACTGAAGCTTTCTTT
>.|TRBJ2-3|TRBV6-5|TRBD1
CASRYDRGRPDTQYF
TGTGCCAGCAGATATGACAGGGGGCGTCCAGATACGCAGTATTTT
>.|TRBJ2-7|TRBV9|TRBD2
CASSVNSGSSYEQYF
TGTGCCAGCAGCGTAAACAGCGGGAGCTCCTACGAGCAGTACTTC
>.|TRBJ2-7|TRBV18|TRBD2
CASSPQREGYEQYF
TGTGCCAGCTCACCACAGCGGGAGGGCTACGAGCAGTACTTC
>.|TRBJ1-2|TRBV5-4|.
CASSLRTTANYGYTF
TGTGCCAGCAGCTTACGGACGACAGCTAACTATGGCTACACCTTC
>.|TRBJ2-2|TRBV7-3|.
CASTPYTGVTGELFF
TGTGCCAGCACCCCCTACACGGGAGTGACCGGGGAGCTGTTTTTT
>.|TRBJ2-1|TRBV4-2|.
CARGFEREGSYNEQFF
TGTGCCAGGGGGTTTGAGCGCGAGGGCTCCTACAATGAGCAGTTCTTC
>.|TRBJ2-2|TRBV4-3|TRBD2
CASSQLAGVTGELFF
TGCGCCAGCAGCCAACTAGCGGGGGTCACCGGGGAGCTGTTTTTT
>.|TRBJ1-2|TRBV4-2|TRBD1
CASSQTGTGGANYGYTF
TGTGCCAGCAGCCAAACGGGGACAGGGGGAGCTAACTATGGCTACACCTTC
>once|TRBJ2-1|TRBV11-3|TRBD2
CASSFGTSGRAGVGNEQFF
TGTGCCAGCAGCTTTGGGACTAGCGGGAGGGCCGGTGTGGGGAATGAGCAGTTCTTC
>.|TRBJ1-3|TRBV7-9|TRBD1
CASSQGDRGRGNTIYF
TGTGCCAGCAGCCAAGGGGACAGGGGGCGCGGAAACACCATATATTTT
>.|TRBJ2-3|TRBV7-2|TRBD2
CASSRTSGGRTDTQYF
TGTGCCAGCAGCCGGACTAGCGGGGGACGCACAGATACGCAGTATTTT
>.|TRBJ1-1|TRBV29-1|.
CSGSGGGRTEAFF
TGCAGTGGCTCGGGGGGAGGGCGCACTGAAGCTTTCTTT
>.|TRBJ2-5|TRBV19|.
CASSSRGLRSGTQYF
TGTGCCAGTAGTAGCCGCGGACTAAGATCCGGGACCCAGTACTTC
>.|TRBJ2-7|TRBV7-2|TRBD1
CASSHRDRVTEQYF
TGTGCCAGCAGCCACCGGGACAGGGTGACCGAGCAGTACTTC
>.|TRBJ1-1|TRBV6-5|TRBD1
CASSHRQGNTEAFF
TGTGCCAGCAGCCATAGACAGGGCAACACTGAAGCTTTCTTT
>.|TRBJ1-2|TRBV18|TRBD1
CASSSDRGRSYGYTF
TGTGCCAGCTCGTCGGACAGGGGGCGAAGCTATGGCTACACCTTC
>few|TRBJ1-2|TRBV27|.
CATKDSNYGYTF
TGTGCCACCAAGGACAGTAACTATGGCTACACCTTC
>.|TRBJ1-1|TRBV27|.
CASDIARGMNTEAFF
TGTGCCAGCGATATAGCACGGGGGATGAACACTGAAGCTTTCTTT
>.|TRBJ1-2|TRBV19|TRBD1
CASSGRSTGSGYGYTF
TGTGCCAGTAGTGGTAGGTCGACAGGGTCCGGCTATGGCTACACCTTC
>.|TRBJ2-7|TRBV19|TRBD2
CASSMRLADYEQYF
TGTGCCAGTAGTATGAGACTAGCGGACTACGAGCAGTACTTC
>.|TRBJ2-3|TRBV7-9|.
CASSSPVVGGRTDTQYF
TGTGCCAGCAGCTCACCCGTCGTCGGGGGGCGCACAGATACGCAGTATTTT
>.|TRBJ1-4|TRBV10-3|TRBD1
CATAARDRATNEKLFF
TGTGCCACCGCTGCCCGGGACAGGGCAACTAATGAAAAACTGTTTTTT
>.|TRBJ2-7|TRBV11-2|.
CASSTGFEQYF
TGTGCCAGCAGCACCGGTTTCGAGCAGTACTTC
>.|TRBJ1-6|TRBV4-2|.
CASSQDDRTANNSPLHF
TGTGCCAGCAGCCAAGATGATAGGACAGCAAATAATTCACCCCTCCACTTT
>few|TRBJ1-6|TRBV7-2|.
CASSLDPGNSPLHF
TGTGCCAGCAGTTTAGATCCGGGTAATTCACCCCTCCACTTT
>.|TRBJ1-4|TRBV7-8|.
CASSLDWAGEKLFF
TGTGCCAGCAGCTTAGATTGGGCAGGTGAAAAACTGTTTTTT
>.|TRBJ1-5|TRBV7-2|.
CASSYYSNQPQHF
TGTGCCAGCAGCTACTATAGCAATCAGCCCCAGCATTTT
>.|TRBJ1-6|TRBV30|.
CAWIGEGVSPLHF
TGTGCCTGGATTGGGGAAGGGGTCTCACCCCTCCACTTT
>.|TRBJ2-7|TRBV7-9|TRBD1
CASSRGQGKAYEQYF
TGTGCCAGCAGCCGCGGACAGGGAAAAGCCTACGAGCAGTACTTC
>.|TRBJ1-5|TRBV4-1|.
CASSQEGNRYSNQPQHF
TGCGCCAGCAGCCAAGAGGGGAACAGGTATAGCAATCAGCCCCAGCATTTT